The TCR beta chain under discussion was sequenced for a study of molecular identifiers for immune sequencing clone quantification (dated by TCRdb to 2017 to 2018). At the level of the whole study: In a replicate experiment, RNA from around 20,000 or 100,000 naive CD8 T cells was split into five aliquots, four of which were sequenced. The study was a methods study using CD8 T cells to benchmark molecular-identifier clustering-based TCR repertoire sequencing (MIDCIRS) and TCR RNA copy counting. The paper's findings and limits, for the study overall: The sizes of highly expanded clones could end up underestimated when identical TCR molecules share a barcode. Modeling estimated about 3 recovered TCR RNA copies per cell, compared with approximately 10 by digital PCR, which implies 30% to 35% capture efficiency. Spiked-in Jurkat TCR RNA (roughly 10 copies' worth), which is not part of the donor repertoire, was contained in the naive libraries. Clones above 20 RNA copies held over 97% of molecules in CMV-specific effector cells but under 1% in naive cells. Spiked-in Jurkat TCR RNA equivalent to a single cell was reported to be detectable even among 850,000 to 1,000,000 naive CD8 T cells. Without barcode sub-clustering, chimeric consensus sequences inflated TCR diversity; chimeras reached as high as 47%.

Naive CD8 T cell libraries were made from 20,000 to 1,000,000 sorted cells using 10%, 30% or 50% of purified RNA. Naive CD8 T cells were FACS-sorted as CD8+CD4-CCR7+CD45RA+ on a BD FACSAria II into RLT Plus buffer. Approximately eleven TCR copies' worth of Jurkat RNA were spiked into about 20,000-1,000,000 naive CD8 T cell samples to test detection sensitivity. CD8 T cells were enriched with RosetteSep CD8+ T Cell Enrichment Cocktail and Ficoll-Paque, followed by ACK red cell lysis. There are 16 amino acids in the CDR3, from cysteine to phenylalanine inclusive. Only the CDR3 portion is preserved as DNA: 48 bases, with reading frame beginning at the first base. Looking up the germline V gene yields CDR1 MNHNS and CDR2 SASEGT. Trimming takes 4 bases from V and 0 bases from J, and the germline ends sit 13 bases apart. The method behind the library was PCR. TCRdb names NextSeq 500 as the instrument used. Bulk TCR libraries were generated as previously described, with the TCR primers listed in Table S5 used. The Qiagen AllPrep DNA/RNA kit was used to purify total RNA. Before any analysis, reads coming from multiple sequencing runs of the same library were combined into one pool. As for the original processing: Reads were retained only if their TCR constant sequence matched exactly, and those retained reads were trimmed to 150 nt and grouped according to their 12-nt molecular barcodes. Reads within each barcode group were sub-clustered using a 15% Levenshtein threshold, and quality-weighted consensus sequences were constructed for each RNA molecule. Non-functional sequences were removed, as were lower-count sequences one edit away from another. Barcode sub-clusters with fewer than 20% of the maximum read count were removed, based on fitting two negative binomial distributions. The raw public data were reprocessed by TCRdb itself: fastp quality trimming at Q25, MiXCR clonotype calling, in-frame beta chains only. Each entry merges the rows of one CDR3 protein and shows their most common DNA and genes. These V and J calls are TCRdb output, not the study's own analysis. The sample data list about 630,000 distinct CDR3 sequences, and around 25% of these were observed just once. The top ten clones comprise about 0.84% of the sample.

To note about this clonotype: The clone's antigen remains unknown. Base qualities are missing; no much larger clone stands one base away.

The clonotype originates from a human donor in good health. Some libraries in this study had Jurkat cell RNA spiked in. Sequenced material: naive CD8+ T cells from blood, with Jurkat cell RNA spiked in. The cell subset or site label for this specimen denotes: FACS-sorted CD8+CD4-CCR7+CD45RA+ naive T cells. This sequence uses TRBV6-1 and TRBJ1-5; the D gene cannot be named for sure. The bases read TGTGCCAGCAGTGTACAAGGAGGCTATAGCAATCAGCCCCAGCATTTT. This codes for CASSVQGGYSNQPQHF.